This TCR beta chain was identified during a study of blood T cell repertoires in COVID-19. Sequencing used immunoSEQ multiplex PCR; TCRdb keeps in-frame clones, though not all of them. The data show 450,000 or so clones, around 90% seen once. Deletions cut 6 bases from V and 2 bases from J, with 14 bases between. The CDR3 totals 15 residues. The V gene's germline CDR1 is WSHSY and CDR2 SAAADI. The chain links TRBV10-2 to TRBJ1-5, with D unclear. The source is a man aged 18-30 years with COVID-19, enrolled during active disease. The sample consisted of peripheral blood. The CDR3 sequence is CASSLTYGGNQPQHF. The CDR3 DNA is TGCGCCAGCAGCCTTACTTACGGGGGCAATCAGCCCCAGCATTTT.